The 19 T cell receptor beta chains below all came from one sample that was sequenced in a study of cytomegalovirus exposure and HLA in healthy donors. TCRdb keeps only in-frame clones here, not all; method: immunoSEQ multiplex PCR. This table holds roughly 70,000 clones, nearly 98% found once. Source material: PBMCs. These receptors all come from a woman aged 18-29 years in good health and CMV-seropositive.

J is TRBJ1-1 and V is TRBV19, with TRBD1 as a possible D gene (5 bases). The CDR3 runs 13 residues. Trimming removed 5 bases from V and 1 base from J, with 8 bases in between. Germline V gene lookup returns CDR1 LNHDA and CDR2 SQIVND (reference sequence). CDR3: CASSQTENTEAFF. The CDR3 DNA is TGTGCCAGTAGTCAGACAGAGAACACTGAAGCTTTCTTT.

The count of this clone is one. The rearrangement uses TRBV10-3 and TRBJ2-2; 8 positions agree with TRBD1. V lost 0 bases and J lost 2; bases outside the gene matches: 5. The CDR3 has 17 amino acids. CDR1 and CDR2 from the germline V gene are ENHRY and SYGVKD. This CDR3 reads CAISESTDRGNTGELFF. CDR3 DNA: TGTGCCATCAGTGAGTCGACAGACAGGGGTAACACCGGGGAGCTGTTTTTT.

V gene TRBV7-3 combines with J gene TRBJ2-1; tentative D call: TRBD2 (6 bases). The CDR3 contains 14 residues. The V gene lost 5 bases and the J gene lost 2 bases, with 10 bases spanning the gap. CDR1 is SGHTA, CDR2 FQGTGA, per germline. CDR3 DNA sequence: TGTGCCAGCAGCCTACGACTAGCCTACAATGAGCAGTTCTTC. It translates to CASSLRLAYNEQFF.

This chain links TRBV4-1 with TRBJ2-6; 8 bases are shared with TRBD1. This CDR3 contains 19 residues. J was trimmed by 0 bases and V by 1 base; bases with no gene match: 8. Germline V lookup: CDR1 MGHRA, CDR2 YSYEKL. The CDR3 here is CASSQGSPGQVSGANVLTF. Here the CDR3 DNA reads TGCGCCAGCAGCCAAGGCAGCCCGGGACAGGTCTCTGGGGCCAACGTCCTGACTTTC.

The rearrangement links TRBV6-5 to TRBJ1-2; D call uncertain. CDR3 length: 12 residues. Germline V lookup: CDR1 MNHEY, CDR2 SVGAGI. The V end lost 5 bases, the J end lost 0 bases, and 4 bases lay between the germline ends. As DNA, the CDR3 is TGTGCCAGCAGTGGAGCTAACTATGGCTACACCTTC. The encoded protein is CASSGANYGYTF.

Comment on this clone: Other nucleotide sequences in the sample specify the same CDR3. The gene calls are TRBV6-6 and TRBJ1-3; D might be TRBD1 (5 bases). Germline V gene sequence: CDR1 MNHNY, CDR2 SVGAGI (reference sequence). The V gene lost 2 bases and the J gene lost 4 bases, with 9 bases spanning the gap. The length of the CDR3 is 14 residues. CDR3 protein: CASSYRGTGNTIYF. The DNA for the CDR3 is TGTGCCAGCAGTTACAGGGGAACGGGAAACACCATATATTTT.

The V gene is TRBV14, the J gene TRBJ2-2; 9 bases are a match to TRBD1. CDR3 length: 17 residues. V dropped 5 bases and J dropped 5; count of bases not matched to a gene: 12. The germline V gene encodes CDR1 SGHDN and CDR2 FVKESK. CDR3 nucleotide sequence: TGTGCCAGCAGCGCGAAACGGGGGACAGGGATTACCGGGGAGCTGTTTTTT. Amino acid sequence: CASSAKRGTGITGELFF.

The chain combines TRBV5-1 with TRBJ1-2; no firm D call. The CDR3 sequence is 14 residues long. The germline gives CDR1 SGHRS, CDR2 YFSETQ. Trimming pared 3 bases from V and 4 bases from J, leaving 13 bases between. The CDR3 DNA reads TGCGCCAGCAGCTCGATGGGCCAACCCTATGGCTACACCTTC. Its protein product is CASSSMGQPYGYTF.

The chain is built from TRBV6-1 and TRBJ2-7, with 8 bases lining up with TRBD1. Germline CDR1 MNHNS, CDR2 SASEGT. J was trimmed by 3 bases and V by 8 bases; bases with no gene match: 12. CDR3 length equals 15 residues. The CDR3 sequence: CASPRGTGEFYEQYF. The CDR3 region has the DNA TGTGCCAGCCCGAGGGGGACAGGCGAGTTCTACGAGCAGTACTTC.

The J gene is TRBJ2-1, the V gene TRBV27, with 8 bases lining up with TRBD2. CDR1 and CDR2 (germline): MNHEY, SMNVEV (reference sequence). The CDR3 sequence is 16 residues long. With V trimmed by 6 bases and J by 10 bases, 17 bases remained unmatched. CDR3 DNA: TGTGCCAGCAGCCGATACACCTCGGGGGGGGTGGGGGAGCAGTTCTTC. This gives the protein CASSRYTSGGVGEQFF.

The J gene is TRBJ1-2, the V gene TRBV19; D is ambiguous. The CDR3 sequence is 12 residues long. The V gene lost 4 bases and the J gene lost 8 bases, with 11 bases spanning the gap. CDR1 and CDR2 from the germline V gene are LNHDA and SQIVND (reference sequence). The CDR3: CASSNEGRGYTF. CDR3 in DNA: TGTGCCAGTAGTAACGAAGGGAGGGGCTACACCTTC.

The chain employs TRBV29-1 and TRBJ2-3; TRBD2 is a possible D gene (8 bases). Trimming stripped 2 bases from V and 6 bases from J, with 15 bases between. From germline, CDR1 is SQVTM and CDR2 ANQGSEA. CDR3 length equals 14 residues. CDR3 residues: CSVEIQGTRDTQYF. The CDR3 coding sequence is TGCAGCGTTGAAATACAGGGGACTAGGGATACGCAGTATTTT.

The chain combines TRBV7-9 with TRBJ2-1; no clear D gene. The CDR3 consists of 12 residues. Trimming removed 5 bases from V and 7 bases from J, with 9 bases in between. CDR1 is SEHNR and CDR2 is FQNEAQ in the germline V gene (reference sequence). CDR3 sequence: CASSLGRNEQFF. The CDR3 DNA sequence: TGTGCCAGCAGCCTAGGTCGGAATGAGCAGTTCTTC.

The V and J genes are TRBV5-1 and TRBJ2-1; 14 bases agree with TRBD2. This CDR3 has 20 residues. J gave up 0 bases and V 0 bases, and 8 bases lay outside the gene matches. Per germline, CDR1 SGHRS and CDR2 YFSETQ. In DNA, the CDR3 is TGCGCCAGCAGCTTGGCGGGACTAGCGGGAGTCCTGAGCTCCTACAATGAGCAGTTCTTC. It translates to CASSLAGLAGVLSSYNEQFF. The variable domain in full, completed from reference TRBV5-1 and TRBJ2-1, reads KAGVTQTPRYLIKTRGQQVTLSCSPISGHRSVSWYQQTPGQGLQFLFEYFSETQRNKGNFPGRFSGRQFSNSRSEMNVSTLELGDSALYLCASSLAGLAGVLSSYNEQFFGPGTRLTVL.

This clone was detected once. The gene calls are TRBV9 and TRBJ1-2, with 7 nucleotides matching TRBD1. Germline V CDR1 and CDR2: SGDLS, YYNGEE. With V trimmed by 1 base and J by 5 bases, 8 bases remained unmatched. This CDR3 is 15 amino acids long. CDR3 in DNA: TGTGCCAGCAGCGTAATGTTGGGACAGCTTTATGGCTACACCTTC. Translating it yields CASSVMLGQLYGYTF.

The chain links TRBV5-6 to TRBJ1-4; 9 bases agree with TRBD1. J gave up 8 bases and V 3 bases, and 5 bases lay outside the gene matches. This CDR3 spans 14 amino acids. CDR1 SGHDT and CDR2 YYEEEE come from the germline V gene. CDR3: CASSSGQGDEKLFF. CDR3 sequence (DNA): TGTGCCAGCAGCTCGGGACAGGGTGACGAAAAACTGTTTTTT.

The chain links TRBV10-3 to TRBJ1-1, with D possibly being TRBD1 (6 bases). Trimming pared 6 bases from V and 6 bases from J, leaving 17 bases between. This CDR3 contains 14 residues. Germline CDR1 ENHRY, CDR2 SYGVKD. In DNA form, the CDR3 reads TGTGCCATCAGGAGAGACACAGGGCCGGCTGAAGCTTTCTTT. Its translation is CAIRRDTGPAEAFF.

This clone was recorded only once. V gene TRBV5-1 combines with J gene TRBJ2-3, with a possible D match to TRBD2 (5 bases). V lost 3 bases to trimming and J lost 5 bases, with 13 bases between them. Germline V gives CDR1 SGHRS, CDR2 YFSETQ. This CDR3 is 14 amino acids long. DNA for the CDR3: TGCGCCAGCAGCTCCGGACGAGAGGGAGATACGCAGTATTTT. It translates to CASSSGREGDTQYF.

The chain is built from TRBV28 and TRBJ1-5, with 8 bases that match TRBD1. The CDR3 has 16 residues. Germline values: CDR1 MDHEN, CDR2 SYDVKM. Unmatched junction bases numbered 14, after V lost 6 bases and J lost 7 bases. This chain's CDR3 is CASSQGQGARVQPQHF. The CDR3 DNA follows: TGTGCCAGCAGCCAAGGACAGGGCGCCCGAGTGCAGCCCCAGCATTTT.